This T cell receptor beta chain was observed in a study of liver allograft versus peripheral blood T cells. Whole-study context: Transplanted-liver and recipient peripheral blood T cell receptor repertoires were compared. Study-wide results and limits: The authors reported that T cell receptor repertoires inside liver allografts differed from those in peripheral blood.

The germline V gene encodes CDR1 KGHSH and CDR2 LQKENI. This CDR3 comprises 15 residues. The germline V and J ends were trimmed by 3 bases and 2 bases, with 11 bases remaining between them. This clonotype is classed as medium-sized. Its cognate antigen is unknown. TCRdb re-called the reads with MiXCR, one entry per CDR3 protein. The sample holds around 6,100 distinct CDR3 sequences, around 15% seen once. This receptor was identified in a human patient who had a liver transplant. Some T cells may have come from the graft donor. The chain joins TRBV18 to TRBJ2-1; tentative D call: TRBD1 (6 bases). This CDR3 reads CASSPGDTTYNEQFF. CDR3 coding DNA: TGTGCCAGCTCACCTGGGGACACGACCTACAATGAGCAGTTCTTC.